One sample yielded the 26 T cell receptor beta chains listed below, sequenced in a study of Graves' ophthalmopathy and Graves' hyperthyroidism. RNA transcripts provided the template for amplifying TCR beta CDR3 regions. HTBI-primed first-round RT-PCR preceded second-round multiplex PCR. TCRdb recomputed calls from the multiplex PCR reads with MiXCR, one row per CDR3 protein. The sample holds about 500,000 distinct CDR3 sequences, 35% to 45% seen once. The sequencing input was peripheral blood or thyroid tissue (not recorded which). Receptors were obtained from an adult man with Graves' hyperthyroidism.

In this sample, this clonotype turned up many times. This chain uses TRBV29-1 with TRBJ1-2, with D uncertain. Germline CDR1 SQVTM, CDR2 ANQGSEA. The CDR3 length is 11 residues. Trimming stripped 5 bases from V and 1 base from J, with 5 bases between. The CDR3 is CSVKGNYGYTF. CDR3 nucleotide sequence: TGCAGCGTTAAGGGTAACTATGGCTACACCTTC. Combining the CDR3 with reference TRBV29-1 and TRBJ1-2 gives the whole variable domain SAVISQKPSRDICQRGTSLTIQCQVDSQVTMMFWYRQQPGQSLTLIATANQGSEATYESGFVIDKFPISRPNLTFSTLTVSNMSPEDSSIYLCSVKGNYGYTFGSGTRLTVV.

In the case of this clonotype: A read error is possible here, since a much larger clone lies one base away. The final CDR3 position lacks the conserved phenylalanine or tryptophan, pointing to a likely read error. This sequence joins TRBV7-2 and TRBJ1-2, with a weak D call TRBD1 (6 bases). The V gene's germline CDR1 is SGHTA and CDR2 FQGNSA. V lost 5 bases and J 2 bases, leaving 12 bases between the germline ends. This CDR3 has 14 residues. Written as DNA, the CDR3 is TGTGCCAGCAGCACCTCCACAGGGAACTATGGCTACACCTCC. Encoded protein: CASSTSTGNYGYTS.

This clonotype was seen more than once but under ten times. The genes are TRBV10-3 and TRBJ1-6; possible D gene TRBD1, 6 bases. This CDR3 contains 15 residues. Germline lookup yields CDR1 ENHRY and CDR2 SYGVKD. Trimming took 11 bases from V and 8 from J, leaving 22 bases between them. DNA of the CDR3: TGTGCCGTGGGGACCCTAACAGGGTTGGATTCACCCCTCCACTTT. Amino acids: CAVGTLTGLDSPLHF.

This clonotype was counted many times. This chain uses TRBV5-8 with TRBJ2-5, with a weak D call TRBD1 (6 bases). This CDR3 is built from 15 residues. The V gene lost 3 bases and the J gene lost 2 bases, with 14 bases spanning the gap. Germline CDR1 is SGHTS and CDR2 is YDEGEE. The DNA of the CDR3 is TGTGCCAGCAGCTCCGGACAGCTCTTACAAGAGACCCAGTACTTC. This gives the protein CASSSGQLLQETQYF.

The chain carries TRBV24-1 and TRBJ2-3; D call uncertain. The CDR3 runs to 16 residues. The ends were cut back, 5 bases at V and 0 bases at J, with 14 bases in the middle. CDR1 KGHDR and CDR2 SFDVKD come from the germline V gene. CDR3 nucleotide sequence: TGTGCCACCAGTGGTCAGGCAGGACCTAGCACAGATACGCAGTATTTT. This codes for CATSGQAGPSTDTQYF.

This clonotype turned up a few times. This chain joins TRBV24-1 and TRBJ2-6; possibly TRBD1 for D (5 bases). The CDR3 has 14 amino acids. With 4 bases removed from V and 2 bases from J, the gap between germline ends came to 5 bases. CDR1 is KGHDR and CDR2 is SFDVKD in the germline V gene. CDR3 sequence (DNA): TGTGCCACCAGTGAAGGGGCTGGGGCCAACGTCCTGACTTTC. Translating gives CATSEGAGANVLTF.

This rearrangement joins TRBV7-9 to TRBJ2-7; the D gene is possibly TRBD2 (6 bases). There are 16 residues in the CDR3. Trimming took 5 bases from V and 5 from J, leaving 22 bases between them. Germline CDR1 SEHNR, CDR2 FQNEAQ (reference sequence). The DNA of the CDR3 is TGTGCCAGCAGCCAAGGTCTGGGACGGTGGGGGGACGAGCAGTACTTC. Protein product: CASSQGLGRWGDEQYF.

V is TRBV29-1 and J is TRBJ2-1; 7 bases line up with TRBD1. The CDR3 consists of 13 residues. Germline trimming cut 6 bases from V and 7 bases from J; bases unmatched to any gene: 9. Germline V CDR1 and CDR2: SQVTM, ANQGSEA. The CDR3 here is CSVDETGWNEQFF. CDR3 in DNA: TGCAGCGTCGACGAGACAGGGTGGAATGAGCAGTTCTTC.

As regards this clonotype: This may stem from a read error, because a much larger clone lies one nucleotide away. Because it lacks the conserved phenylalanine or tryptophan at the end, this CDR3 is likely a read error. This chain connects TRBV9 to TRBJ1-2; possible D gene TRBD1, 6 bases. With 3 bases removed from V and 2 bases from J, the gap between germline ends came to 8 bases. Germline values: CDR1 SGDLS, CDR2 YYNGEE. There are 13 residues in the CDR3. DNA for the CDR3: TGTGCCAGCAGCGAGGGACACAACTATGGCTACACCCTC. It specifies CASSEGHNYGYTL.

This clonotype was seen just once. The rearrangement uses TRBV2 and TRBJ2-7; D is perhaps TRBD1 (6 bases). The CDR3 has 15 residues. Germline-derived CDR1 and CDR2 are SNHLY and FYNNEI. The V end lost 6 bases, the J end lost 0 bases, and 15 bases lay between the germline ends. The CDR3 sequence is CASRFLQGHSYEQYF. The CDR3 bases are TGTGCCAGCAGGTTCTTGCAGGGGCACTCCTACGAGCAGTACTTC.

This clonotype showed up many times. CDR3 sequence: CSVQLGQGAGTEAFF. The CDR3 DNA reads as TGCAGCGTTCAACTCGGACAGGGGGCCGGCACTGAAGCTTTCTTT. The rearrangement links TRBV29-1 to TRBJ1-1; TRBD1 aligns across 11 bases. The CDR3 runs to 15 residues. After removal of 5 bases from V and 4 bases from J, the junction contained 9 bases not matched to a gene. The V gene's germline CDR1 is SQVTM and CDR2 ANQGSEA.

This clonotype has at least ten counts. This CDR3 is CSARDPGQLIDEQYF. CDR3 sequence (DNA): TGCAGTGCTAGGGACCCGGGACAGTTGATCGACGAGCAGTACTTC. This chain joins TRBV20-1 and TRBJ2-7; TRBD1 agrees at 7 bases. The germline V gene encodes CDR1 DFQATT and CDR2 SNEGSKA (reference sequence). J gave up 5 bases and V 3 bases, and 13 bases lay outside the gene matches. This CDR3 comprises 15 residues.

This clonotype was seen more than once but under ten times. The gene calls are TRBV7-9 and TRBJ2-1; D remains ambiguous. Deletions cut 0 bases from V and 8 bases from J, with 8 bases between. This CDR3 comprises 13 residues. Germline V lookup: CDR1 SEHNR, CDR2 FQNEAQ (reference sequence). The CDR3 bases are TGTGCCAGCAGCTTAGCCAGGTACGATGAGCAGTTCTTC. Amino acids: CASSLARYDEQFF.

The chain uses TRBV24-1 and TRBJ1-2; TRBD1 aligns across 7 bases. CDR1 and CDR2 (germline): KGHDR, SFDVKD. The CDR3 totals 12 residues. V shed 9 bases, J shed 4 bases, and the junction held 4 bases outside the gene matches. The CDR3 protein is CATGTAIYGYTF. CDR3 sequence (DNA): TGTGCCACCGGGACAGCCATCTATGGCTACACCTTC.

This clonotype was picked up a small number of times. A read error may explain this, as a much larger clone is one base away. The chain carries TRBV7-9 and TRBJ2-7; TRBD2 is a possible D gene (5 bases). This CDR3 is built from 12 residues. V lost 3 bases to trimming and J lost 6 bases, with 9 bases between them. CDR1 and CDR2 from the germline V gene are SEHNR and FQNEAQ (reference sequence). The CDR3 loop reads CASSFDGIEQYF. The CDR3 region has the DNA TGTGCCAGCAGCTTCGACGGGATCGAGCAGTACTTC.

This sequence joins TRBV2 and TRBJ1-2; the D gene is possibly TRBD1 (6 bases). The germline V gene encodes CDR1 SNHLY and CDR2 FYNNEI. V lost 5 bases and J 0 bases, leaving 19 bases between the germline ends. This CDR3 spans 17 amino acids. The CDR3 DNA follows: TGTGCCAGCAGTTTAGAGGCTCGGACAGTCCCTAACTATGGCTACACCTTC. Translating it yields CASSLEARTVPNYGYTF.

The rearrangement uses TRBV10-3 and TRBJ2-5, with D possibly being TRBD2 (6 bases). The V gene's germline CDR1 is ENHRY and CDR2 SYGVKD. The V gene lost 5 bases and the J gene lost 5 bases, with 15 bases spanning the gap. The CDR3 has 14 residues. DNA of the CDR3: TGTGCCATCAGTTGGGACTTCGGCGGGGAGACCCAGTACTTC. Its protein product is CAISWDFGGETQYF.

This clonotype has at least ten counts. The gene calls are TRBV7-9 and TRBJ1-1; D is perhaps TRBD1 (5 bases). Trimming left V 5 bases short and J 1 base short, with 26 bases between. This CDR3 has 19 residues. Germline-derived CDR1 and CDR2 are SEHNR and FQNEAQ (reference sequence). The CDR3 sequence: CASSPHRDPYPDKNTEAFF. The CDR3 DNA sequence: TGTGCCAGCAGCCCCCATCGGGACCCCTACCCGGACAAGAACACTGAAGCTTTCTTT.

This clonotype came up a few times. V gene TRBV20-1 combines with J gene TRBJ1-5; D gene unclear. Germline CDR1 DFQATT, CDR2 SNEGSKA (reference sequence). The CDR3 is 12 amino acids. CDR3 DNA: TGCAGCGCCCCGGGTGCTGGTCAGCCCCAGCATTTT. Its protein is CSAPGAGQPQHF.

This clonotype has only a few counts. One end of the junction varies from germline; a read error may be responsible. The chain is built from TRBV7-9 and TRBJ2-5; 7 nucleotides align to TRBD1. CDR3 length: 13 amino acids. Germline loops: CDR1 SEHNR, CDR2 FQNEAQ (reference sequence). CDR3 loop: CASSTTVTGMGVF. The CDR3 DNA reads TGTGCCAGCAGCACAACCGTGACAGGGATGGGGGTCTTC.

In its sample, this clonotype was seen a few times. V usage is TRBV6-5 and J usage is TRBJ1-3; D is perhaps TRBD1 (5 bases). Trimming took 2 bases from V and 0 from J, leaving 14 bases between them. Germline V gene lookup returns CDR1 MNHEY and CDR2 SVGAGI. The CDR3 totals 17 residues. Written as DNA, the CDR3 is TGTGCCAGCAGTTACACGCCCACAGGAACCTCTGGAAACACCATATATTTT. Translating it yields CASSYTPTGTSGNTIYF.

This clonotype appeared a single time. This chain joins TRBV29-1 and TRBJ1-1, with D unclear. This CDR3 has 17 amino acids. Trimming cost V 3 bases and J 7 bases, with 27 bases left between them. Germline CDR1 SQVTM, CDR2 ANQGSEA. CDR3 region: CSVDLSLGGISYNEAFF. The DNA of the CDR3 is TGCAGCGTTGATCTCTCGCTGGGCGGGATCTCCTACAATGAAGCTTTCTTT. The full variable domain, its missing parts supplied by reference TRBV29-1 and TRBJ1-1, is SAVISQKPSRDICQRGTSLTIQCQVDSQVTMMFWYRQQPGQSLTLIATANQGSEATYESGFVIDKFPISRPNLTFSTLTVSNMSPEDSSIYLCSVDLSLGGISYNEAFFGQGTRLTVV.

As to this clonotype: This may be a read error, as it is one base from a much larger clone. The chain combines TRBV11-2 with TRBJ2-7; the D is unclear. Germline assignment: CDR1 SGHAT and CDR2 FQNNGV. Trimming left V 5 bases short and J 0 bases short, with 20 bases between. The CDR3 spans 17 residues. CDR3: CASSGHSGDPSSYEQYF. The DNA of the CDR3 is TGTGCCAGCAGCGGCCACTCAGGTGACCCTAGCTCCTACGAGCAGTACTTC.

This clonotype occurred many times. This chain links TRBV4-1 with TRBJ2-7; 7 nucleotides line up with TRBD1. The CDR3 extends over 14 amino acids. Germline V CDR1 and CDR2: MGHRA, YSYEKL. Unmatched junction bases numbered 2, after V lost 3 bases and J lost 0 bases. CDR3: CASSHRTGSYEQYF. The CDR3 DNA follows: TGCGCCAGCAGCCATCGGACAGGCTCCTACGAGCAGTACTTC.

This clonotype was counted between two and nine times. The chain joins TRBV29-1 to TRBJ1-1, with a possible D match to TRBD1 (5 bases). The germline V and J ends were trimmed by 3 bases and 4 bases, with 18 bases remaining between them. Germline V gene sequence: CDR1 SQVTM, CDR2 ANQGSEA. The CDR3 loop spans 15 amino acids. The CDR3 DNA reads as TGCAGCGTTGAGGGTGTGGGCAGGGTGAGCACTGAAGCTTTCTTT. Translating it yields CSVEGVGRVSTEAFF.

This clonotype was counted at least ten times. V usage is TRBV5-1 and J usage is TRBJ1-1, with D possibly TRBD1 on 6 matching bases. The V gene lost 0 bases and the J gene lost 3 bases, with 12 bases spanning the gap. Germline V gives CDR1 SGHRS, CDR2 YFSETQ. The CDR3 sequence is 15 residues long. In DNA, the CDR3 is TGCGCCAGCAGCTTGGGGGGGGCGCGGCACACTGAAGCTTTCTTT. Translation gives CASSLGGARHTEAFF.